A selection of T cell receptor beta chains follows, all from one sample in a study of T cell responses to AZD1222 COVID-19 vaccine. The assay was immunoSEQ multiplex PCR, and TCRdb's table has in-frame clones only and misses some. The table records approximately 150,000 clones, about 90% of them present only once. The source material was peripheral blood, sampled on day 0 of AZD1222 vaccination. The receptors were sampled from an adult in good health. The CDR3 runs from the conserved cysteine through the conserved F or W. The D gene is left open where the match is weak. Not every row has a clone size; where given, it reads once, few, many or a size class.

>NA|TRBD1|TRBJ2-7|TRBV3-1/TRBV3-2
CASSPPRQGMDEQYF
TGTGCCAGCAGCCCCCCCCGACAGGGGATGGACGAGCAGTACTTC
>NA|TRBD1|TRBJ2-2|TRBV9
CASSVYPQGGNTGELFF
TGTGCCAGCAGCGTATATCCACAGGGGGGGAACACCGGGGAGCTGTTTTTT
>NA|NA|TRBJ2-1|TRBV11-2
CASSLASYNEQFF
TGTGCCAGCAGCTTAGCATCCTACAATGAGCAGTTCTTC
>NA|TRBD1|TRBJ1-6|TRBV9
CASSLQGARDNSPLHF
TGTGCCAGCAGCCTCCAGGGGGCACGGGATAATTCACCCCTCCACTTT
>NA|NA|TRBJ2-3|TRBV7-2
CASRAQTDTQYF
TGTGCCAGCAGAGCACAAACAGATACGCAGTATTTT
>once|NA|TRBJ1-3|TRBV7-2
CASSLRGATGNTIYF
TGTGCCAGCAGCCTCCGGGGGGCGACTGGAAACACCATATATTTT
>NA|NA|TRBJ2-5|TRBV14
CASSPYQVWDPETQYF
TGTGCCAGCAGCCCCTACCAAGTGTGGGACCCAGAGACCCAGTACTTC
>NA|TRBD1|TRBJ1-1|TRBV6-1
CASSARDRGLGTEAFF
TGTGCCAGCAGTGCCCGGGACAGGGGGCTAGGCACTGAAGCTTTCTTT
>NA|NA|TRBJ1-1|TRBV6-5
CASSYSRYREGEAFF
TGTGCCAGCAGTTACTCAAGGTACAGGGAAGGAGAAGCTTTCTTT
>NA|NA|TRBJ1-5|TRBV28
CASSLLDQPQHF
TGTGCCAGCAGTTTACTTGATCAGCCCCAGCATTTT
>NA|NA|TRBJ1-2|TRBV21-1
CASSKVPSGGEDGYTF
TGTGCCAGCAGCAAAGTGCCCTCAGGGGGCGAGGATGGCTACACCTTC
>NA|NA|TRBJ2-1|TRBV21-1
CASSSVSGRTYNEQFF
TGTGCCAGCAGCAGCGTTAGCGGGAGGACCTACAATGAGCAGTTCTTC
>NA|NA|TRBJ2-7|TRBV7-2
CASSSPSYAPDEQYF
TGTGCCAGCAGCTCCCCTAGTTATGCCCCTGACGAGCAGTACTTC
>NA|NA|TRBJ2-5|TRBV10-2
CASRWGCQETQYF
TGCGCCAGCCGGTGGGGGTGCCAAGAGACCCAGTACTTC
>NA|NA|TRBJ2-7|TRBV9
CASSVNPSTYEQYF
TGTGCCAGCAGCGTTAATCCGTCAACCTACGAGCAGTACTTC
>NA|NA|TRBJ2-2|TRBV10-1
CASSGGDNTGELFF
TGCGCCAGCAGTGGGGGAGACAACACCGGGGAGCTGTTTTTT
>few|TRBD2|TRBJ2-1|TRBV2
CASSGLAGDEQFF
TGTGCCAGCAGTGGGCTAGCGGGGGATGAGCAGTTCTTC
>NA|NA|TRBJ2-7|TRBV3-1/TRBV3-2
CASSQELMPPYEQYF
TGTGCCAGCAGCCAAGAGTTGATGCCCCCCTACGAGCAGTACTTC
>NA|TRBD2|TRBJ2-1|TRBV3-1/TRBV3-2
CASTIGASGDNEQFF
TGTGCCAGCACCATCGGGGCTAGCGGGGACAATGAGCAGTTCTTC
>NA|NA|TRBJ1-1|TRBV5-5
CASSFPDPGEAFF
TGTGCCAGCAGCTTTCCGGACCCTGGGGAAGCTTTCTTT
>NA|NA|TRBJ2-7|TRBV7-6
CASSSEARGREQYF
TGTGCCAGCAGCTCGGAGGCTCGGGGGAGGGAGCAGTACTTC
>NA|NA|TRBJ1-2|TRBV2
CASSVEWSGYTF
TGTGCCAGCAGTGTGGAATGGAGTGGCTACACCTTC
>once|TRBD1|TRBJ1-4|TRBV7-9
CASSFQGAANEKLFF
TGTGCCAGCAGCTTTCAGGGGGCGGCTAATGAAAAACTGTTTTTT
>NA|NA|TRBJ2-5|TRBV18
CASSPAFGGGAETQYF
TGTGCCAGCTCACCGGCGTTCGGGGGAGGAGCGGAGACCCAGTACTTC
>NA|NA|TRBJ2-1|TRBV27
CASSIPSYNEQFF
TGTGCCAGCAGCATACCATCCTACAATGAGCAGTTCTTC
>NA|TRBD2|TRBJ2-5|TRBV28
CATGLAGETQYF
TGTGCCACCGGACTAGCGGGGGAGACCCAGTACTTC
>NA|TRBD2|TRBJ2-7|TRBV5-1
CASSLGWASGTSSYEQYF
TGCGCCAGCAGCTTGGGTTGGGCTAGCGGGACTAGCTCCTACGAGCAGTACTTC
>NA|NA|TRBJ2-5|TRBV28
CSSSSGQETQYF
TGTTCGAGTAGTTCGGGGCAAGAGACCCAGTACTTC
>NA|NA|TRBJ1-5|TRBV7-8
CASSRGSEQPQHF
TGTGCCAGCAGCCGGGGGTCGGAGCAGCCCCAGCATTTT
>NA|TRBD1|TRBJ1-4|TRBV4-3
CASSQGSTGRGEKLFF
TGCGCCAGCAGCCAGGGCTCGACAGGGAGGGGTGAAAAACTGTTTTTT
>NA|NA|TRBJ2-7|TRBV7-9
CASSSEVRNEQYF
TGTGCCAGCAGCTCCGAGGTGCGCAACGAGCAGTACTTC
>NA|NA|TRBJ2-1|TRBV18
CASSYDGPGEQFF
TGTGCCAGCTCATACGACGGACCAGGTGAGCAGTTCTTC
>NA|NA|TRBJ2-6|TRBV30
CAWRGWGSGANVLTF
TGTGCCTGGAGAGGATGGGGCTCTGGGGCCAACGTCCTGACTTTC
>NA|TRBD1|TRBJ1-1|TRBV10-3
CASGTAGNTEAFF
TGTGCCAGCGGGACAGCAGGGAACACTGAAGCTTTCTTT
>NA|NA|TRBJ2-2|TRBV28
CASSFLQGKVGELFF
TGTGCCAGCAGTTTTCTCCAGGGCAAGGTCGGGGAGCTGTTTTTT
>NA|NA|TRBJ1-5|TRBV11-2
CASSLGRVQPQHF
TGTGCCAGCAGCTTGGGCAGGGTCCAGCCCCAGCATTTT
>NA|TRBD1|TRBJ2-7|TRBV11-1
CASSFGRGPAYEQYF
TGTGCCAGCAGCTTCGGCAGGGGGCCCGCCTACGAGCAGTACTTC
>NA|NA|TRBJ2-7|TRBV11-2
CASSWDVTYEQYF
TGTGCCAGCAGCTGGGACGTAACCTACGAGCAGTACTTC
>NA|TRBD2|TRBJ2-2|TRBV28
CASSLGLAGGTGELFF
TGTGCCAGCAGTTTGGGACTAGCGGGAGGGACCGGGGAGCTGTTTTTT
>NA|TRBD1|TRBJ2-4|TRBV6-2/TRBV6-3
CASSSTGTGRNIQYF
TGTGCCAGCAGTTCGACCGGGACAGGGAGAAACATTCAGTACTTC
>NA|NA|TRBJ2-7|TRBV29-1
CSVEEDRAYEQYF
TGCAGCGTTGAAGAGGACCGAGCCTACGAGCAGTACTTC
>NA|TRBD1|TRBJ1-2|TRBV28
CASSLITGDYGYTF
TGTGCCAGCAGTCTTATAACAGGGGACTATGGCTACACCTTC
>NA|TRBD2|TRBJ2-3|TRBV28
CASSPNPAGITDTQYF
TGTGCCAGCAGCCCCAACCCAGCGGGGATCACAGATACGCAGTATTTT
>NA|NA|TRBJ2-3|TRBV3-1/TRBV3-2
CASSHLGGTYTQYF
TGTGCCAGCAGCCATTTGGGGGGTACCTATACGCAGTATTTT
>NA|NA|TRBJ2-3|TRBV14
CASSQEDVATRDTQYF
TGTGCCAGCAGCCAAGAAGATGTGGCTACCCGGGATACGCAGTATTTT
>NA|NA|TRBJ1-2|TRBV28
CASSLPGNYGYTF
TGTGCCAGCAGTTTGCCGGGGAACTATGGCTACACCTTC
>NA|TRBD1|TRBJ2-1|TRBV27
CASRRTGGGHNEQFF
TGTGCCAGCAGGAGGACAGGGGGCGGCCACAATGAGCAGTTCTTC
>NA|NA|TRBJ1-2|TRBV12-1
CASSFARGRPYGYTF
TGTGCCAGCAGCTTTGCCAGGGGGCGCCCCTATGGCTACACCTTC
>NA|TRBD1|TRBJ2-7|TRBV27
CASSFLPDRGLNEQYF
TGTGCCAGCAGTTTTCTCCCAGACAGGGGGCTGAACGAGCAGTACTTC
>NA|NA|TRBJ2-3|TRBV7-4
CASSLVVVLSTDTQYF
TGTGCCAGCAGCTTAGTAGTAGTACTTAGCACAGATACGCAGTATTTT
>NA|NA|TRBJ2-7|TRBV5-1
CASSAGTNYEQYF
TGCGCCAGCAGCGCCGGTACCAACTACGAGCAGTACTTC
>NA|NA|TRBJ1-1|TRBV5-6
CASSRRTENTEAFF
TGTGCCAGCAGCAGACGGACCGAGAACACTGAAGCTTTCTTT
>NA|TRBD2|TRBJ2-1|TRBV4-1
CASSHRLAGAPTYNEQFF
TGCGCCAGCAGCCACAGACTAGCGGGAGCCCCTACCTACAATGAGCAGTTCTTC